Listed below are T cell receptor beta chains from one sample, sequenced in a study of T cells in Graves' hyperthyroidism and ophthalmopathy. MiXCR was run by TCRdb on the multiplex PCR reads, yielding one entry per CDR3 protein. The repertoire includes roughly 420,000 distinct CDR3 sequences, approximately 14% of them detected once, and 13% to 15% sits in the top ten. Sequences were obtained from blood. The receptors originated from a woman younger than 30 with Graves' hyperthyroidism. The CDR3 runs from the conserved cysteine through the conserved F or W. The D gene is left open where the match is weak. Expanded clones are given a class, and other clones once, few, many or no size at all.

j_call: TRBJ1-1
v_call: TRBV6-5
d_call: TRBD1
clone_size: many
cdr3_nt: TGTGCCAGCAGTTACTCGATGGGACAGGGGAGAATGAACACTGAAGCTTTCTTT
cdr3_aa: CASSYSMGQGRMNTEAFF

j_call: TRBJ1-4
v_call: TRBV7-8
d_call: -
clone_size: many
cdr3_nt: TGTGCCAGCAGCTTAGGACAGGTTGCAACTAATGAAAAACTGTTTTTT
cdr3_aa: CASSLGQVATNEKLFF

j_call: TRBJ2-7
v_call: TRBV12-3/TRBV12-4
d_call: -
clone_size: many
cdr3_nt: TGTGCCAGCAGTTTCGGCCTTGGGGGGGCCCACTACGAGCAGTACTTC
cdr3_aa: CASSFGLGGAHYEQYF

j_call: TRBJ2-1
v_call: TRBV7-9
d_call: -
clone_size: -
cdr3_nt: TGTGCCAGCAGGGGGGGTCGGATTAACTCCTACAATGAGCAGTTCTTC
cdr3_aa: CASRGGRINSYNEQFF

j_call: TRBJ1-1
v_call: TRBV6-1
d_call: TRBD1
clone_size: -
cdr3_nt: TGTGCCAGCAGTCGCCGGACAGGGCACACTGAAGCTTTCTTT
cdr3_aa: CASSRRTGHTEAFF

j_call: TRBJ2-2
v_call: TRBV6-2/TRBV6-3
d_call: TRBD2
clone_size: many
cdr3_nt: TGTGCCAGCAAGCGGGAAGGGTACACCGGGGAGCTGTTTTTT
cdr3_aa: CASKREGYTGELFF

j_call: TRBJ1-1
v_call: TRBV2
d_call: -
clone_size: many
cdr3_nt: TGTGCCAGCAGTGAAAACAGCATAAACACTGAAGCTTTCTTT
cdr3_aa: CASSENSINTEAFF

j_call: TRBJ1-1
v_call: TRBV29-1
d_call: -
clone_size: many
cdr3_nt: TGCAGCGTTGTCAGGGGCGGCACTGAAGCTTTCTTT
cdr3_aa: CSVVRGGTEAFF

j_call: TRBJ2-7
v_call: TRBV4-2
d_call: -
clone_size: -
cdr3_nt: TGTGCCAGCAGCCAAGGAGTGTCAGGGATCTATGAGCAGTACTTC
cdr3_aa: CASSQGVSGIYEQYF

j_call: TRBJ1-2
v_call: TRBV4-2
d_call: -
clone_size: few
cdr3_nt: TGTGCCAGCAGTCCAGAAGGACAGCCAGTCTACACCTTC
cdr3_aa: CASSPEGQPVYTF

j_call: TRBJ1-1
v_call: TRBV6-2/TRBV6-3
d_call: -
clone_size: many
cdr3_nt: TGTGCCAGCAGTCGAACGGACAGTGCGGTAATGAAGGTCAAAGCTTTCTTT
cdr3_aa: CASSRTDSAVMKVKAFF

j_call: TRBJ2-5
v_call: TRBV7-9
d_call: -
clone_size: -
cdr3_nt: TGTGCCAGCAGCCGGATCACAGGGTTGGGCGAGACCCAGTACTTC
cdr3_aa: CASSRITGLGETQYF

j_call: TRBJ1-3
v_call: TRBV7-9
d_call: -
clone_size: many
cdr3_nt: TGTGCCAGCAGCTTAGTCGGAGGGGCTTCGGGAAACACCATATATTTT
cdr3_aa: CASSLVGGASGNTIYF

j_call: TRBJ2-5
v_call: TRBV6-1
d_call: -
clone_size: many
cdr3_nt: TGTGCCAGCAGCCTGGAGGCGAATCAGGGCGTGGAGACCCAGTACTTC
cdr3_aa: CASSLEANQGVETQYF

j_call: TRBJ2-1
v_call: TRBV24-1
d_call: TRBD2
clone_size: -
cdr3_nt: TGTGCCACCAGTGATCCCGGGACTAGCGAGAGCTCCTACAATGAGCAGTTCTTC
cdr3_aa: CATSDPGTSESSYNEQFF

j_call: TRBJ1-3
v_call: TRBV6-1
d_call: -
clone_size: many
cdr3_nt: TGTGCCAGCAGGTCTCAGGCTGGAAACACCATATATTTT
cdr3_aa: CASRSQAGNTIYF

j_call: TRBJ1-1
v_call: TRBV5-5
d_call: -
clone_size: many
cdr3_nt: TGTGCCAGCAGCTTGCAAGGGACACTGCCGAACACTGAAGCTTTCTTT
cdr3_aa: CASSLQGTLPNTEAFF

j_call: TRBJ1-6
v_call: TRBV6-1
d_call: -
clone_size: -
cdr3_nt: TGTGCCAGCAGTGTCCGACAGGCGAGCTCCTATAATTCACCCCTCCACTTT
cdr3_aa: CASSVRQASSYNSPLHF

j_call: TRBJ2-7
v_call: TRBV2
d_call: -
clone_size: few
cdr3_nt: TGTGCCAGCAGCGCCTCGTGGCTTACCAACTACGAGCAGTACTTC
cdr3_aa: CASSASWLTNYEQYF

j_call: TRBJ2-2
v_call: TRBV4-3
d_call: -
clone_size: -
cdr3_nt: TGCGCCAGCAGCCTCCTCCCCGAGTCCGGGGAGCTGTTTTTT
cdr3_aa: CASSLLPESGELFF

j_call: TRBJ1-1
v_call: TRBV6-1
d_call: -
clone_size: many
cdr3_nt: TGTGCCAGCAACCGCCGTGGGAACTTTGAAGCTTTCTTT
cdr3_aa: CASNRRGNFEAFF

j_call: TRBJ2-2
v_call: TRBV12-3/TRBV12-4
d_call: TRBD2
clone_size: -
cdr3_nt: TGTGCCAGCAGCCAGACTAGCGGGGGGGCCCTCGGGGAGCTGTTTTTT
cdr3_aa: CASSQTSGGALGELFF

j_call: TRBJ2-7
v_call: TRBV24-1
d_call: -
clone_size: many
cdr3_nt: TGTGCCACCAGTGAGCCCCTGACAGGAGACGAGCAGTACTTC
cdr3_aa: CATSEPLTGDEQYF

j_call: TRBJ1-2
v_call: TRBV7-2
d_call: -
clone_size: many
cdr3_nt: TGTGCCAGCAGCTTAGAACCCTATGGCTACACCTTC
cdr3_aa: CASSLEPYGYTF

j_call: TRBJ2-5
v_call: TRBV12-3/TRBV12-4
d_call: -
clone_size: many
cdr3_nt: TGTGCCAGCAGAGGGGGGGTGGGCCAAGAGACCCAGTACTTC
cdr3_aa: CASRGGVGQETQYF

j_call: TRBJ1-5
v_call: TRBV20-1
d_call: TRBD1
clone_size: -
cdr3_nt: TGCAGTGCACCAGCGACAGGGGTTTTTGGCAATCAGCCCCAGCATTTT
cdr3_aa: CSAPATGVFGNQPQHF

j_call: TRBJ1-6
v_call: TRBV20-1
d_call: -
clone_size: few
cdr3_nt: TGCAGTGCTAGAGTCCCTCCCCGGGGGGCTCTAGATTCACCCCTCCACTTT
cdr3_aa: CSARVPPRGALDSPLHF

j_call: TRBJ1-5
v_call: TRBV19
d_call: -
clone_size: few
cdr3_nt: TGTGCCAGTAGTATTTCTAGGCAGGGGAATCAGCCCCAGCATTTT
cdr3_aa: CASSISRQGNQPQHF

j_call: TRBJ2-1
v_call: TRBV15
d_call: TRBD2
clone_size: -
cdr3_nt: TGTGCCACCAGCAGAGGGACTAGCCTATCCTCCAATGAGCAGTTCTTC
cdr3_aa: CATSRGTSLSSNEQFF

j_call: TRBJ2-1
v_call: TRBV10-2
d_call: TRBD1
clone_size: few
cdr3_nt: TGCGCCAGCAGTTGGGGACAGGGGTTTTTGGGTGAGCAGTTCTTC
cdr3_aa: CASSWGQGFLGEQFF

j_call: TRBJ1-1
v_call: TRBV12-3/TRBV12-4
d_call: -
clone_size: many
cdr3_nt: TGTGCCAGCAGTAAGCAGGGTGTCACTGAAGCTTTCTTT
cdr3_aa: CASSKQGVTEAFF

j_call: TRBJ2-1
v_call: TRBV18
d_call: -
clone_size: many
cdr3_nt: TGTGCCAGCTTAGGAGGGGGGCGCAATGAGCAGTTCTTC
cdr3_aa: CASLGGGRNEQFF

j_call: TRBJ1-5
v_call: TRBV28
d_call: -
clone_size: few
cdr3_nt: TGTGCCAGCAGTTTAGCAAGTGCTCAGCCCCAGCATTTT
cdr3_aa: CASSLASAQPQHF

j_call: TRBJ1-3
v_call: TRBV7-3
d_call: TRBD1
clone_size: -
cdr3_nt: TGTGCCAGCAGCTTGGGACAGGGTTACACCATATATTTT
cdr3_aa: CASSLGQGYTIYF

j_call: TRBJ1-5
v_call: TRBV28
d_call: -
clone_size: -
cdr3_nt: TGTGCCAGCAGTTTATCTCACCCCGGGCCCCAGCATTTT
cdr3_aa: CASSLSHPGPQHF

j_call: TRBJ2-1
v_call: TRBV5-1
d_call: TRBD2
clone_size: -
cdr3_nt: TGCGCCAGCAGCTTGGCATCCGGGACTAGCGGCGATGAGCAGTTCTTC
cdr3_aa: CASSLASGTSGDEQFF

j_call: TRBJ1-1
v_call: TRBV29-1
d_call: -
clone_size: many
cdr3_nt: TGCAGCGTTACGGGACACACGAGAACTGAAGCTTTCTTT
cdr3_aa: CSVTGHTRTEAFF

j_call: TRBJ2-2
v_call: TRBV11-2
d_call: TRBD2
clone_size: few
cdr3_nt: TGTGCCAGCACTAGCGGGGGTCCGGCCACCGGGGAGCTGTTTTTT
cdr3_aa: CASTSGGPATGELFF

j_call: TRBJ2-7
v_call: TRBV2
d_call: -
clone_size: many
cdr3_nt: TGTGCCAGCAGTGTCTCCTACGAGCAGTACTTC
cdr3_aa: CASSVSYEQYF

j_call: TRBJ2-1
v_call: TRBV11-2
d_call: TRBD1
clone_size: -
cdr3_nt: TGTGCCAGCAGCTCGCTCCACCCGGCAGGGACAGATTACAATGAGCAGTTCTTC
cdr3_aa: CASSSLHPAGTDYNEQFF

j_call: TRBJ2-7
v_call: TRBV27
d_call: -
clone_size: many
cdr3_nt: TGTGCCAGCAGTTCCCCCGGGCCCACCGGCCACGAGCAGTACTTC
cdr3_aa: CASSSPGPTGHEQYF

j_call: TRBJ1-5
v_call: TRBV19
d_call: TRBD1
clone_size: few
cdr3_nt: TGTGCCACTAGACAGGGGAGTCAGCCCCAGCATTTT
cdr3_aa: CATRQGSQPQHF

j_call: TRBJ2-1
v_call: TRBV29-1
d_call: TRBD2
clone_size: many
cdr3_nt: TGCAGCGTCCGGGAGGTCCCCTACAATGAGCAGTTCTTC
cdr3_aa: CSVREVPYNEQFF

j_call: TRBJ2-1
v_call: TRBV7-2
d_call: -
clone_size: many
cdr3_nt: TGTGCCAGCAGCTTAAGCGACAATGAGCAGTTCTTC
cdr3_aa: CASSLSDNEQFF

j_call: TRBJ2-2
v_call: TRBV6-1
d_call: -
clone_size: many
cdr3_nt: TGTGCCAGCTCCCCCCAAGAATTTAACACCGGGGAGCTGTTTTTT
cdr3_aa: CASSPQEFNTGELFF

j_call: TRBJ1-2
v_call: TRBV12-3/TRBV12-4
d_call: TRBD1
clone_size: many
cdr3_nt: TGTGCCAGCAGTGGGGACAGGGAGCCTAACTATGGCTACACCTTC
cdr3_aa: CASSGDREPNYGYTF

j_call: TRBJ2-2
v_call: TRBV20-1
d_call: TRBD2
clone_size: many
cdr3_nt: TGCAGTGTCACCGGGACTAGCGGGGAGGCCGGGGAGCTGTTTTTT
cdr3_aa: CSVTGTSGEAGELFF

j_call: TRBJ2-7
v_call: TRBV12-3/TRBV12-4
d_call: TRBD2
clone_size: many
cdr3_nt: TGTGCCAGCAGTTACGGGACTAGCGGGAGAGTCTACGAGCAGTACTTC
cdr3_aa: CASSYGTSGRVYEQYF

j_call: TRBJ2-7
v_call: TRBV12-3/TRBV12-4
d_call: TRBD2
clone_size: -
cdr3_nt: TGTGCCAGCAGGGGGGGGGGGAGCTCCTACGAGCAGTACTTC
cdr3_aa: CASRGGGSSYEQYF

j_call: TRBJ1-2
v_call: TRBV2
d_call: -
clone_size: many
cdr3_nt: TGTGCCAGTTATAAACAGGGTCACTATGGCTACACCTTC
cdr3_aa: CASYKQGHYGYTF

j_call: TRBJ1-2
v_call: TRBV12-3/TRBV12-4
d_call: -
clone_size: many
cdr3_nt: TGTGCCAGCAGGGCATCGGTCCCCTATGGCTACACCTTC
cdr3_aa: CASRASVPYGYTF

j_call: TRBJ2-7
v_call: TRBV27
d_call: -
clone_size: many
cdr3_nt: TGTGCCAGCAGTTATGCCGCAGGGACCTACGAGCAGTACTTC
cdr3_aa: CASSYAAGTYEQYF

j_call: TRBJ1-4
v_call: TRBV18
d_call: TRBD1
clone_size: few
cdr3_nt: TGTGCCAGCTCATCTTTACAGGGGACTAATGAAAAACTGTTTTTT
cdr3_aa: CASSSLQGTNEKLFF

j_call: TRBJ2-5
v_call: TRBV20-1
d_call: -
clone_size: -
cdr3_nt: TGCAGTGCTAGACGGGACCAGGCTAGGACCCAGTACTTC
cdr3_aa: CSARRDQARTQYF

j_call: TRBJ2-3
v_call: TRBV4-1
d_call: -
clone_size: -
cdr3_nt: TGCGCCAGCAGCCCAATACTAGGGGCCACAGATACGCAGTATTTT
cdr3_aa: CASSPILGATDTQYF

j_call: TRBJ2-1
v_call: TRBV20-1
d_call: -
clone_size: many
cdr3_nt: TGCAGTGCTAGCATAGGAACCAACAATGAGCAGTTCTTC
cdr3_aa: CSASIGTNNEQFF

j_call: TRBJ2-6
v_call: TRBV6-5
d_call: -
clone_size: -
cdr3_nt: TGTGCCAGCAGGCCGATGGAAATCCGGGACTGGGCCTCTGGGGCCAACGTCCTGACTTTC
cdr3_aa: CASRPMEIRDWASGANVLTF

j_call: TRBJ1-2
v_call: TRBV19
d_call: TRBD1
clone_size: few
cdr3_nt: TGTGCCAGTAGCCTAGGTGGACAGGGGCGTCTTGATGGCTACACCTTC
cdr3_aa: CASSLGGQGRLDGYTF